This is a list of T cell receptor beta chains from one sample in a study of shared clonotypes between healthy human individuals. TCRdb's copy holds only in-frame clones and misses some; the assay was immunoSEQ multiplex PCR. Among 90,000 to 120,000 clones, 68% were seen once, and the ten largest hold over 20%. The sequenced material came from memory CD8+ T cells sorted from blood. The receptors were gathered from a woman in her 30s in good health. Both conserved end residues are part of each CDR3. Each record gives: clone size, V gene, D gene, J gene, CDR3 DNA, CDR3 protein. D genes are given only for firm matches. Size tells how often a clone was seen (once, few, many) or the class of an expanded clone, and some rows leave it out.

>-|TRBV7-9|TRBD2|TRBJ2-7
TGTGCCAGCAGCTTTTCTGAGCGGGAGGAGCAGTACTTC
CASSFSEREEQYF
>-|TRBV2|TRBD2|TRBJ2-7
TGTGCCAACACGCAGTGGGGACTAGCGGGGAGCTCCTACGAGCAGTACTTC
CANTQWGLAGSSYEQYF
>-|TRBV5-1|TRBD2|TRBJ2-1
TGCGCCAGCCGTCCCGGGACTACGAGTGAGCAGTTCTTC
CASRPGTTSEQFF
>once|TRBV7-6|-|TRBJ2-7
TGTGCCAGCAGCCCCGGGACAAATATCAATGCCTACGAGCAGTACTTC
CASSPGTNINAYEQYF
>few|TRBV5-4|-|TRBJ2-7
TGTGCCAGCAGCTTGTTTTCGGCGGGACGGTACGAGCAGTACTTC
CASSLFSAGRYEQYF
>-|TRBV10-3|TRBD1|TRBJ2-7
TGTGCCATCAGTGAGGGGGACAGGGAGATCTACGAGCAGTACTTC
CAISEGDREIYEQYF
>-|TRBV2|-|TRBJ2-1
TGTGCCAGCAGTGAAGCGATTGGTATGTGGACATCGGAGCAGTTCTTC
CASSEAIGMWTSEQFF
>few|TRBV6-1|-|TRBJ2-7
TGTGCCAGCATCGAAGGAGACAGGTCCTACGAGCAGTACTTC
CASIEGDRSYEQYF
>-|TRBV29-1|-|TRBJ2-6
TGCAGCGCCGGCCGGGACTCACAACCTACCGGGGCCAACGTCCTGACTTTC
CSAGRDSQPTGANVLTF
>few|TRBV10-1|-|TRBJ2-6
TGCGCCAGCAGTGGCCTGGGTGCTGGGGCCAACGTCCTGACTTTC
CASSGLGAGANVLTF
>-|TRBV5-1|-|TRBJ1-2
TGCGCCAGCAGCTTGAGGGAGGGTGACTACACCTTC
CASSLREGDYTF
>-|TRBV19|-|TRBJ1-3
TGTGCCAGTAATGGGCCCGTTTCTGGAAACACCATATATTTT
CASNGPVSGNTIYF
>-|TRBV7-9|-|TRBJ1-1
TGTGCCAGCAGCCGGGACAAGAACACTGAAGCTTTCTTT
CASSRDKNTEAFF
>-|TRBV4-1|TRBD1|TRBJ1-4
TGCGCCAGCAGCCCAGAGGGGGACAGGGCAACTAATGAAAAACTGTTTTTT
CASSPEGDRATNEKLFF
>-|TRBV10-3|-|TRBJ2-5
TGTGCCATCAGCCCGACGGGTCCCTTGGAGACCCAGTACTTC
CAISPTGPLETQYF
>-|TRBV30|-|TRBJ2-1
TGTGCTTATCGGACAGCCTACAATGAGCAGTTCTTC
CAYRTAYNEQFF
>-|TRBV14|TRBD2|TRBJ2-7
TGTGCCAGCAGCCTAGGTGGACTAGTCGAGCAGTACTTC
CASSLGGLVEQYF
>-|TRBV4-1|TRBD2|TRBJ2-7
TGCGCCAGCAGCCTTTCGACTAGCGGGAATCACGAGCAGTACTTC
CASSLSTSGNHEQYF
>-|TRBV11-2|-|TRBJ1-1
TGTGCCAGCAGCATCGGACAGCCGACATCTGAAGCTTTCTTT
CASSIGQPTSEAFF
>-|TRBV23-1|-|TRBJ1-1
TGCGCCAGCAGCCAAGTTGGGGGGTCTCGGGGAGCTTTCTTT
CASSQVGGSRGAFF
>-|TRBV7-2|-|TRBJ2-7
TGTGCCAGCAGCCCTTTTCAAGCCTACGAGCAGTACTTC
CASSPFQAYEQYF
>few|TRBV28|-|TRBJ1-1
TGTGCCAGCAGTTCCCCCGCAAGGAGGAACACTGAAGCTTTCTTT
CASSSPARRNTEAFF
>once|TRBV4-1|TRBD2|TRBJ2-2
TGCGCCAGCAGCCACCCCGGGACTAGCGGGAGGATCTGGGAGACCGGGGAGCTGTTTTTT
CASSHPGTSGRIWETGELFF
>once|TRBV13|TRBD2|TRBJ2-1
TGTGCCAGCAGCTTAGGAGGGGCTAGCGGGGACTACAATGAGCAGTTCTTC
CASSLGGASGDYNEQFF
>once|TRBV2|-|TRBJ1-6
TGTGCCACCCGGGGACGGGGGCAGAATTCACCCCTCCACTTT
CATRGRGQNSPLHF
>-|TRBV5-1|-|TRBJ2-6
TGCGCCAGCAGCCTAACAGGGATAATGTACTCTGGGGCCAACGTCCTGACTTTC
CASSLTGIMYSGANVLTF
>-|TRBV18|-|TRBJ2-6
TGTGCCAGCTCACCACCCCAATTCTCTGGGGCCAACGTCCTGACTTTC
CASSPPQFSGANVLTF
>-|TRBV6-6|-|TRBJ2-3
TGTGCCAGCAGTCTCTTTTCACGCACAGATACGCAGTATTTT
CASSLFSRTDTQYF
>-|TRBV6-5|TRBD1|TRBJ2-7
TGTGCCAGCAGTTACTCGACCGGGACAGGGGGCCACGAGCAGTACTTC
CASSYSTGTGGHEQYF
>few|TRBV9|-|TRBJ2-2
TGTGCCAGCAGCGTAGCTTGGGGGGCCGGGGAGCTGTTTTTT
CASSVAWGAGELFF
>-|TRBV5-1|TRBD2|TRBJ2-7
TGCGCCAGCAGCTTCGGGGGAGGGATGTACGAGCAGTACTTC
CASSFGGGMYEQYF
>-|TRBV28|-|TRBJ1-2
TGTGCCAGCAGTTTACCTGAAGCTAACTATGGCTACACCTTC
CASSLPEANYGYTF
>many|TRBV7-8|-|TRBJ2-7
TGTGCCAGCAGCTTATACCAGGGACCCTCCTACGAGCAGTACTTC
CASSLYQGPSYEQYF
>-|TRBV7-2|TRBD1|TRBJ2-1
TGTGCCAGCAGCTTCGGGACAGGGACCAGCTCCTACAATGAGCAGTTCTTC
CASSFGTGTSSYNEQFF
>-|TRBV7-2|-|TRBJ2-5
TGTGCCAGCAGCCAGACTAGGGAGACCCAGTACTTC
CASSQTRETQYF
>many|TRBV14|-|TRBJ1-1
TGTGCCAGCAGCCAAGCCGGGGGCAGGGGAAGTAAAGCTTTCTTT
CASSQAGGRGSKAFF
>-|TRBV5-1|-|TRBJ1-2
TGCGCCAGCAGCCTTGGACACTATGGCTACACCTTC
CASSLGHYGYTF
>-|TRBV9|TRBD2|TRBJ2-7
TGTGCCAGCAGCGCGGGGGGCTACGAGCAGTACTTC
CASSAGGYEQYF
>-|TRBV28|-|TRBJ1-4
TGTGCCAGCAGTTTTCTGGATAATGAAAAACTGTTTTTT
CASSFLDNEKLFF
>few|TRBV7-9|-|TRBJ1-2
TGTGCCAGCAGTCCTCCCACTACAGGGAGCCATGGCTACACCTTC
CASSPPTTGSHGYTF
>-|TRBV7-9|-|TRBJ2-7
TGTGCCAGCAGCTTAGGGACCTCCGAGCAGTACTTC
CASSLGTSEQYF
>-|TRBV28|-|TRBJ2-7
TGTGCCAGCAGGTCCGGGACCGGTCCCTACGAGCAGTACTTC
CASRSGTGPYEQYF
>-|TRBV28|-|TRBJ1-5
TGTGCCACAGAGGGGGGTAATCAGCCCCAGCATTTT
CATEGGNQPQHF